This T cell receptor (beta chain) was captured by sequencing in a study of T cell responses to AZD1222 COVID-19 vaccine. Broader study findings: Reports say nearly half of spike-specific TCRs go after unmutated variant regions. At baseline, just a handful of AZD1222 recipients tested seropositive. There were repertoire samples only from the period after the peak T cell response. Spike-specific TCR repertoires showed rising breadth and depth after two AZD1222 doses.

Produced via immunoSEQ multiplex PCR; TCRdb's table is partial and in-frame only. The table has some 130,000 clones, more than 90% seen once. For this clone: What it binds is not known.

Germline-derived CDR1 and CDR2 are SNHLY and FYNNEI. The CDR3 covers 14 residues. Trimming left V 4 bases short and J 4 bases short, with 13 bases between. The sequence came from an adult in good health. The chain has TRBV2 and TRBJ1-1; D unresolved. Source: peripheral blood, taken on day 0 of AZD1222 vaccination. The CDR3 nucleotides are TGTGCCAGCAGTGGGTCGGGTATAGTCACTGAAGCTTTCTTT. The encoded protein is CASSGSGIVTEAFF. The variable domain in full, with the rest retrieved from reference TRBV2 and TRBJ1-1, is EPEVTQTPSHQVTQMGQEVILRCVPISNHLYFYWYRQILGQKVEFLVSFYNNEISEKSEIFDDQFSVERPDGSNFTLKIRSTKLEDSAMYFCASSGSGIVTEAFFGQGTRLTVV.